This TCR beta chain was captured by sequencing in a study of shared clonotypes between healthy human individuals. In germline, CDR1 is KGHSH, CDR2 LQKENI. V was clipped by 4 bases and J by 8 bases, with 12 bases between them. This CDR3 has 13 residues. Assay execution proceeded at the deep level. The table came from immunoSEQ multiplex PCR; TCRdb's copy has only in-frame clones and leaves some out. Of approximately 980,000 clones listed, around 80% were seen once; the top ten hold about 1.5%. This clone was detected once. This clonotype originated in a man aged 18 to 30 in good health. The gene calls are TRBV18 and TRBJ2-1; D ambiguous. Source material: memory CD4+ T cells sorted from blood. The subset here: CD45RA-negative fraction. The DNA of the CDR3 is TGTGCCAGCTCACGATCCTTATTGGATGAGCAGTTCTTC. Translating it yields CASSRSLLDEQFF.